Given below is one TCR beta chain in context. What it recognizes is unknown. Over several immunoSEQ plates, each subset's genomic DNA was distributed in even portions. The assay was immunoSEQ multiplex PCR, and TCRdb's table has in-frame clones only and misses some. The table has hundreds of thousands of clones, about three quarters seen once. This sample was included in a study of shared clonotypes between healthy human individuals. Study-level results: Non-shared clonotypes were found to have lower generation probabilities than the clonotypes that were shared by all four of the sorted-subset donors.

The sequencing input was memory CD4+ T cells sorted from blood. Documented subset: CD45RA-negative fraction. This TCR came from a young woman in good health.

The DNA for the CDR3 is TGTGCCAGCAGAAACAGACTAGAAGCGAACGAGCAGTACTTC. Translating it yields CASRNRLEANEQYF. The J gene is TRBJ2-7, the V gene TRBV6-6; weak D call: TRBD2 (6 bases). The germline CDR1 and CDR2 sequences are MNHNY and SVGAGI (reference sequence). The ends were cut back, 6 bases at V and 5 bases at J, with 17 bases in the middle. The CDR3 sequence is 14 residues long.